The clone carrying this TCR beta chain was seen a handful of times. Antigen: not known. This specimen includes other DNA sequences encoding the same CDR3. Libraries were prepared by immunoSEQ multiplex PCR; TCRdb keeps only in-frame clonotypes and omits some of them. The sample has 7,000 or so clones; 70% to 80% are singletons. CDR1 is MNHEY and CDR2 is SVGAGI in the germline V gene. Trimming shortened V by 0 bases and J by 4 bases, and 14 bases separated the two germline ends. This CDR3 is built from 16 residues. This record belongs to a study of T cells and copy number aberrations in small-cell lung cancer. Findings of the study overall: Findings need validation given the study's small sample size. Versus adjacent lung, tumor T-cell richness and clonality were lower; density nonsignificantly.

All donors had upfront surgery without preoperative chemotherapy, radiotherapy or any immunotherapy. The V call is TRBV6-5, the J call TRBJ2-3, with TRBD2 as a possible D gene (5 bases). Sequencing was carried out using normal tissue next to the tumor. The receptor was derived from a woman in her 70s with small cell lung cancer. Some clones in this sample may be carry-over from other donors' samples. The CDR3 nucleotides are TGTGCCAGCAGTTACTCGACGCCCCCCGGGGCAGATACGCAGTATTTT. Translating it yields CASSYSTPPGADTQYF.